Below are 17 T cell receptor beta chains sequenced from a single sample in a study of PD-L1 blockade in urothelial cancer. Documented time point: pretreatment peripheral blood. Here immunoSEQ multiplex PCR was the method, and the copy in TCRdb shows in-frame clones only, minus some. The repertoire holds fewer than 65,000 clones, approximately 79% seen once, with more than 3% in the top ten. The specimen comprised PBMCs, sampled around atezolizumab (anti-PD-L1) treatment. The source is an older man with urothelial cancer.

The rearrangement joins TRBV30 to TRBJ2-7, with a possible D match to TRBD1 (5 bases). Trimming took 4 bases from V and 0 from J, leaving 7 bases between them. This CDR3 comprises 12 residues. Germline loops: CDR1 GTSNPN, CDR2 SVGIG (reference sequence). This CDR3 reads CAWNTGSYEQYF. The DNA of the CDR3 is TGTGCCTGGAATACAGGCTCCTACGAGCAGTACTTC.

The chain uses TRBV10-2 and TRBJ2-1, with 9 bases lining up with TRBD1. This CDR3 is built from 13 residues. Germline V CDR1 and CDR2: WSHSY, SAAADI. With 11 bases clipped from V and 7 bases from J, the junction kept 9 bases outside the gene matches. The CDR3 loop is CAAWDRDANEQFF. The DNA of the CDR3 is TGCGCCGCCTGGGACAGGGACGCGAATGAGCAGTTCTTC.

V and J are TRBV5-1 and TRBJ1-1; tentative D call: TRBD1 (6 bases). CDR3 size: 14 residues. The germline CDR1 and CDR2 sequences are SGHRS and YFSETQ. V was shortened by 6 bases and J by 1 base, with 13 bases between the two germline ends. The CDR3: CASTFSGENTEAFF. CDR3 in DNA: TGCGCCAGCACCTTTTCAGGGGAGAACACTGAAGCTTTCTTT.

The J gene is TRBJ2-2, the V gene TRBV5-8; 7 bases are a match to TRBD1. The CDR3 runs to 13 residues. The V and J ends lost 4 bases and 4 bases, in that order; junction bases with no gene match: 1. Germline V gene lookup returns CDR1 SGHTS and CDR2 YDEGEE. CDR3 sequence reads: CASSRDSTGELFF. CDR3 DNA: TGTGCCAGCAGCCGGGACAGCACCGGGGAGCTGTTTTTT.

The J gene is TRBJ1-2, the V gene TRBV7-2; 9 bases agree with TRBD1. V dropped 2 bases and J dropped 5; count of bases not matched to a gene: 12. The length of the CDR3 is 17 residues. Germline assignment: CDR1 SGHTA and CDR2 FQGNSA. The CDR3 protein is CASSLLPRGQGSYGYTF. CDR3 in DNA: TGTGCCAGCAGCTTACTCCCGCGAGGACAGGGGAGTTATGGCTACACCTTC.

This clone was recorded once. The V and J genes are TRBV18 and TRBJ1-2, with D possibly TRBD1 on 6 matching bases. CDR3 length: 14 amino acids. The V end lost 1 base, the J end lost 6 bases, and 12 bases lay between the germline ends. Germline CDR1 and CDR2: KGHSH and LQKENI. The CDR3 DNA follows: TGTGCCAGCTCACCACGGGGTCAGGGGAATGGCTACACCTTC. Its translation: CASSPRGQGNGYTF.

The J gene is TRBJ1-5, the V gene TRBV4-2; D is uncertain. V gave up 0 bases and J gave up 4 bases, with 10 bases separating them. Germline V lookup: CDR1 LGHNA, CDR2 YNFKEQ. CDR3 length: 15 residues. The CDR3 sequence: CASSQEFTVNQPQHF. CDR3 DNA sequence: TGTGCCAGCAGCCAAGAGTTTACGGTGAATCAGCCCCAGCATTTT.

V is TRBV4-3 and J is TRBJ2-2; 7 nucleotides align to TRBD2. The CDR3 contains 17 residues. Germline CDR1 and CDR2: LGHNA and YSLEER. Losses at the gene ends were 1 base for V and 1 base for J; bases not matched to a gene: 6. CDR3: CASSQGEGPLNTGELFF. The CDR3, as DNA: TGCGCCAGCAGCCAAGGGGAGGGGCCTCTGAACACCGGGGAGCTGTTTTTT.

The rearrangement uses TRBV25-1 and TRBJ1-1, with D maybe TRBD1 (5 bases). V was clipped by 4 bases and J by 5 bases, with 14 bases between them. The CDR3 runs to 14 residues. Germline CDR1 is MGHDK and CDR2 is SYGVNS. CDR3 loop: CASSAPQGWTEAFF. CDR3 in DNA: TGTGCCAGCAGTGCGCCGCAGGGTTGGACTGAAGCTTTCTTT.

This sequence joins TRBV28 and TRBJ2-1, with 9 positions matching TRBD2. The length of the CDR3 is 17 residues. From germline, CDR1 is MDHEN and CDR2 SYDVKM. V lost 3 bases, J lost 7 bases, and 13 bases stayed unmatched. DNA of the CDR3: TGTGCCAGCAGTTTCGGGGTAGCGGGAGCTTCGGGGAATGAGCAGTTCTTC. Its translation: CASSFGVAGASGNEQFF.

This chain connects TRBV7-3 to TRBJ2-3, with TRBD2 matching 7 bases. Losses at the gene ends were 2 bases for V and 2 bases for J; bases not matched to a gene: 4. From germline, CDR1 is SGHTA and CDR2 FQGTGA. The CDR3 has 15 amino acids. The CDR3, as DNA: TGTGCCAGCAGCTTACTAGCGGTATCCACAGATACGCAGTATTTT. Translated, it gives CASSLLAVSTDTQYF. The whole variable domain, remainder taken from reference TRBV7-3 and TRBJ2-3, is GAGVSQTPSNKVTEKGKYVELRCDPISGHTALYWYRQSLGQGPEFLIYFQGTGAADDSGLPNDRFFAVRPEGSVSTLKIQRTERGDSAVYLCASSLLAVSTDTQYFGPGTRLTVL.

This chain connects TRBV4-3 to TRBJ1-3; tentatively, D is TRBD1 (5 bases). Trimming took off 2 bases at V and 3 bases at J, with 11 bases between the two ends. CDR1 is LGHNA, CDR2 YSLEER, per germline. This CDR3 region has 15 residues. The CDR3 DNA reads as TGCGCCAGCAGCCAATCTCAGGGTTTTGGAAACACCATATATTTT. Encoded protein: CASSQSQGFGNTIYF.

The rearrangement uses TRBV29-1 and TRBJ2-2, with 7 bases matching TRBD2. Germline CDR1 is SQVTM and CDR2 is ANQGSEA. After removal of 7 bases from V and 3 bases from J, the junction contained 14 bases not matched to a gene. This CDR3 spans 16 amino acids. The DNA for the CDR3 is TGCAGCGCCCCGGGGGGTAATAGGATGCACACCGGGGAGCTGTTTTTT. It is translated as CSAPGGNRMHTGELFF.

The rearrangement joins TRBV30 to TRBJ2-1, with D maybe TRBD2 (6 bases). Germline CDR1 is GTSNPN and CDR2 is SVGIG (reference sequence). Trimming pared 5 bases from V and 0 bases from J, leaving 20 bases between. CDR3 length: 17 residues. The CDR3 loop is CAWAVSGRSGSYNEQFF. The CDR3 DNA reads TGTGCCTGGGCGGTTAGCGGTAGATCCGGCTCCTACAATGAGCAGTTCTTC.

The chain carries TRBV4-3 and TRBJ1-1, with TRBD1 identical over 8 bases. With 3 bases clipped from V and 5 bases from J, the junction kept 5 bases outside the gene matches. CDR1 and CDR2 from the germline V gene are LGHNA and YSLEER. The CDR3 is 14 amino acids. CDR3 loop: CASSHTDRGTEAFF. DNA for the CDR3: TGCGCCAGCAGCCATACCGACAGGGGTACTGAAGCTTTCTTT.

V gene TRBV7-2 combines with J gene TRBJ1-3; D is unresolved. This CDR3 has 16 amino acids. V lost 5 bases to trimming and J lost 0 bases, with 14 bases between them. Germline CDR1 SGHTA, CDR2 FQGNSA. CDR3 in DNA: TGTGCCAGCAGCCCTCTTTTGACTCTCTCTGGAAACACCATATATTTT. This gives the protein CASSPLLTLSGNTIYF. Filled out from reference TRBV7-2 and TRBJ1-3, the complete variable domain reads GAGVSQSPSNKVTEKGKDVELRCDPISGHTALYWYRQSLGQGLEFLIYFQGNSAPDKSGLPSDRFSAERTGGSVSTLTIQRTQQEDSAVYLCASSPLLTLSGNTIYFGEGSWLTVV.

This chain connects TRBV30 to TRBJ1-2; D possibly corresponds to TRBD1 (5 bases). Germline CDR1 reads GTSNPN; CDR2 reads SVGIG (reference sequence). The germline V and J ends were trimmed by 3 bases and 0 bases, with 8 bases remaining between them. The CDR3 loop spans 13 amino acids. CDR3 protein: CAWSLQANYGYTF. DNA of the CDR3: TGTGCCTGGAGCCTACAGGCTAACTATGGCTACACCTTC.